This T cell receptor (beta chain) was found in a study of T cells in localized non-small cell lung cancer (dated by TCRdb to about 2020). A note on the overall study: Comparing tumors with uninvolved tumor-adjacent lungs, the study looked at the T cell repertoires of fewer than 250 patients with early-stage NSCLC. The cohort was made up of roughly 250 treatment-naive NSCLC patients whose localized lung tumors had been resected. The mean age of the NSCLC patients was roughly 70 years, with about 120 men and 95 to 110 women. General findings and caveats noted by the study authors: Uninvolved tumor-adjacent lung showed the highest T cell clonality, higher than tumor, which suggests more focused antigenic responses in the uninvolved tumor-adjacent lung. A median of roughly 56 of the top 100 tumor clones were detected in paired uninvolved adjacent lung, and some 29 of these tumor clones were also found among the top 100 clones of the paired uninvolved adjacent lung. Because multi-region tumor sequencing was not performed, intratumor heterogeneity could not be ruled out. Longer overall survival was associated with higher blood T cell density, whereas shorter survival was associated with higher adjacent-lung clonality. Because the study design was exploratory, TCR variables were selected using unadjusted p-values without false-discovery rate correction.

V sheds 4 bases and J sheds 0 bases, leaving 13 bases between their ends. CDR1 and CDR2, per the germline V gene, are SGHRS and YFSETQ. Reading from cysteine to phenylalanine, the CDR3 counts 15 amino acids. The sequence is cut down to CDR3 DNA, 45 bases in frame from base 1. At diagnosis, peripheral blood, uninvolved tumor-adjacent lung and tumor were collected and stored as a combination of fresh-frozen and FFPE material. For TCR repertoire profiling, blood samples were analyzed as peripheral blood mononuclear cells. About this clone itself: The target of this receptor is not known. No base quality information exists; no much larger clone differs at one position.

The immunoSEQ Assay was used to sequence TCR beta CDR3 regions from DNA. From the authors' description of their analysis: T cell density was computed as TCR beta template counts normalized to usable DNA estimated by amplifying housekeeping genes. The preseqR package was used to estimate richness by extrapolating to 400,000 templates for PBMC samples and to 120,000 templates for tissue samples. Clonality was defined as one minus Pielou's evenness. To identify tissue-enriched TCRs, differential abundance testing was run on productive amino-acid clonotypes with a minimum total count of 5 and an alpha of 0.1. The Jaccard Index and the Morisita Overlap Index were used to measure repertoire overlap between compartments. GLIPH grouped TCR beta CDR3s together with public tetramer-defined viral CDR3s, and a viral motif had to include at least three viral sequences and show V-gene enrichment. TCRdb took over this immuneACCESS table, retaining in-frame rearrangements with V and J assigned. Such tables are incomplete; in checked studies, under half of the missing clones stem from an unresolved V gene, and the remainder is unexplained. V, J and clone size are taken as reported in that table, and D and trimming were inferred from the DNA itself. Counted in this sample were under 50,000 clones; 70% to 90% of them appeared once. The ten largest clones capture about 2.5% of the sample.

The chain is assembled from TRBV5-1 and TRBJ1-1, with a tentative D gene TRBD1 over 6 matching bases. The sequence was obtained from a man aged 40-75 years with stage II lung adenocarcinoma. This specimen consisted of PBMCs, obtained before any cancer treatment. The CDR3 loop reads CASSVQGGMNTEAFF. The DNA is TGCGCCAGCAGCGTACAGGGAGGGATGAACACTGAAGCTTTCTTT.